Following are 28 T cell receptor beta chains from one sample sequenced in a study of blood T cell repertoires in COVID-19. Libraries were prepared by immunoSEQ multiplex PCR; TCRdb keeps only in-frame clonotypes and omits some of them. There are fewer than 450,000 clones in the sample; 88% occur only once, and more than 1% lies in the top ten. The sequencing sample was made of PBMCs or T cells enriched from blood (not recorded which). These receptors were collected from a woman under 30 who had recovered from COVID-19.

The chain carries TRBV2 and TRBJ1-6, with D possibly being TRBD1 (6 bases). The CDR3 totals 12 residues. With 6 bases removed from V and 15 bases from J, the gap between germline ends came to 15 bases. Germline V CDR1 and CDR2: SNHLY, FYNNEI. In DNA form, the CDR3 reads TGTGCCAGCAGGCAGGGGTCCTGGAACCTCCACTTT. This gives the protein CASRQGSWNLHF.

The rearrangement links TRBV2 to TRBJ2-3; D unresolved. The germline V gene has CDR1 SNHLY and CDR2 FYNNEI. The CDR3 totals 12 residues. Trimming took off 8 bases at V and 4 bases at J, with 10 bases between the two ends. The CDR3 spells CASGPIPDTQYF. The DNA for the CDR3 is TGTGCCAGCGGCCCCATCCCAGATACGCAGTATTTT.

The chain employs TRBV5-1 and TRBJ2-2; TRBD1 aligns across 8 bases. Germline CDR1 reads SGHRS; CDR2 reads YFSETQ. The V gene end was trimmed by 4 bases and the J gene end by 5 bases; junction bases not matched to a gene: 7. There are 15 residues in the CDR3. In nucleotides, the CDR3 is TGCGCCAGCAGCATACCGGGACAGGTGACCGGGGAGCTGTTTTTT. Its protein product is CASSIPGQVTGELFF. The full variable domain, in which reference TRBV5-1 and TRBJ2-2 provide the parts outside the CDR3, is KAGVTQTPRYLIKTRGQQVTLSCSPISGHRSVSWYQQTPGQGLQFLFEYFSETQRNKGNFPGRFSGRQFSNSRSEMNVSTLELGDSALYLCASSIPGQVTGELFFGEGSRLTVL.

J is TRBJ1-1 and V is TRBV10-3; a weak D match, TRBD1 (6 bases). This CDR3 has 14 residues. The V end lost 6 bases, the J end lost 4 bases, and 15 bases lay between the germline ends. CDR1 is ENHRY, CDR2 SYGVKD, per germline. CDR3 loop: CAIRKIQGGTEAFF. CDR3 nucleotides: TGTGCCATCAGAAAGATACAGGGCGGCACTGAAGCTTTCTTT.

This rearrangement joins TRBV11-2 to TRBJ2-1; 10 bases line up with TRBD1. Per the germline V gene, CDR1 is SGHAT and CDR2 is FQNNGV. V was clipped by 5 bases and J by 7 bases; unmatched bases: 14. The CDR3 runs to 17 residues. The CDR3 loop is CASSPRLWGQGMNEQFF. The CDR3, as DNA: TGTGCCAGCAGCCCACGTCTGTGGGGACAGGGGATGAATGAGCAGTTCTTC.

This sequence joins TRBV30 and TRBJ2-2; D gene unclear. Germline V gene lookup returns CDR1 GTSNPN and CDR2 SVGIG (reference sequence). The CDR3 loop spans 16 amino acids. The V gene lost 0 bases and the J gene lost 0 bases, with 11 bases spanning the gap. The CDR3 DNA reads TGTGCCTGGAGTGTAAAAGAGACAACGAACACCGGGGAGCTGTTTTTT. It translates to CAWSVKETTNTGELFF.

Here the CDR3 reads CASSPRGDRVAPLHF. DNA of the CDR3: TGTGCCAGCAGCCCTAGGGGGGACAGGGTGGCACCCCTCCACTTT. The rearrangement joins TRBV9 to TRBJ1-6; 9 positions agree with TRBD1. V dropped 4 bases and J dropped 11; count of bases not matched to a gene: 10. This CDR3 has 15 residues. Germline V CDR1 and CDR2: SGDLS, YYNGEE.

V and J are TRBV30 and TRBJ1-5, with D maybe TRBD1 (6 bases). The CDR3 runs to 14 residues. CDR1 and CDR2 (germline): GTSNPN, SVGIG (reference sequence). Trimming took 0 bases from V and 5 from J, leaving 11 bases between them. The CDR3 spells CAWSVDSPYQPQHF. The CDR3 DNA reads TGTGCCTGGAGTGTGGACAGCCCTTATCAGCCCCAGCATTTT.

In DNA form, the CDR3 reads TGTGCCTGGAGTTTAGCCGGGACAGGGACTTCACCCCTCCACTTT. Protein product: CAWSLAGTGTSPLHF. This chain joins TRBV30 and TRBJ1-6, with 9 nucleotides matching TRBD1. The ends lost 2 bases at V and 9 bases at J; junction bases unmatched: 8. The CDR3 spans 15 residues. The germline gives CDR1 GTSNPN, CDR2 SVGIG (reference sequence).

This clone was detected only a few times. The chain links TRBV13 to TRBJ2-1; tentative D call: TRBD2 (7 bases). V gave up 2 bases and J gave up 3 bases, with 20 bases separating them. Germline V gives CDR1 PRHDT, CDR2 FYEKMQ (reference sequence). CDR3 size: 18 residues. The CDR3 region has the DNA TGTGCCAGCAGCTTAATTCCGGGGGGCCAAACCTTCTACAATGAGCAGTTCTTC. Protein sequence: CASSLIPGGQTFYNEQFF.

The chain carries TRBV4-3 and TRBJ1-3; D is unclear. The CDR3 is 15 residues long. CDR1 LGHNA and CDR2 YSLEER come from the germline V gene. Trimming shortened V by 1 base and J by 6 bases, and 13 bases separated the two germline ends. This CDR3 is CASSQGVAGKNTIYF. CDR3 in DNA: TGCGCCAGCAGCCAAGGGGTGGCAGGCAAAAACACCATATATTTT.

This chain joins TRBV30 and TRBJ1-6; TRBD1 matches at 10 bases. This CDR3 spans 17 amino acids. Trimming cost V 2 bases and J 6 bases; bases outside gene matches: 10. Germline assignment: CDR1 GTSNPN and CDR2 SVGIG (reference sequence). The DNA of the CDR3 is TGTGCCTGGAGTCCTCTTACCGGGACAGGGGCTAATTCACCCCTCCACTTT. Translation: CAWSPLTGTGANSPLHF.

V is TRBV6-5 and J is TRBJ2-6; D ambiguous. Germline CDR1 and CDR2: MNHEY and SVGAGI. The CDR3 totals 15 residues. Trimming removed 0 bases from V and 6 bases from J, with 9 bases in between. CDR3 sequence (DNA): TGTGCCAGCAGTTACTCACGGTTTGTGGCCAACGTCCTGACTTTC. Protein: CASSYSRFVANVLTF.

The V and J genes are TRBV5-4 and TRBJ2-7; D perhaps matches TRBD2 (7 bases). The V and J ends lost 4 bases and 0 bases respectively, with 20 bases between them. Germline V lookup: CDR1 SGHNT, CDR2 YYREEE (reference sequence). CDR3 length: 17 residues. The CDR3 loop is CASSTFWGGHGSYEQYF. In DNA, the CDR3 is TGTGCCAGCAGCACCTTCTGGGGGGGGCATGGCTCCTACGAGCAGTACTTC. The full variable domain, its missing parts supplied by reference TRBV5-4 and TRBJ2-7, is ETGVTQSPTHLIKTRGQQVTLRCSSQSGHNTVSWYQQALGQGPQFIFQYYREEENGRGNFPPRFSGLQFPNYSSELNVNALELDDSALYLCASSTFWGGHGSYEQYFGPGTRLTVT.

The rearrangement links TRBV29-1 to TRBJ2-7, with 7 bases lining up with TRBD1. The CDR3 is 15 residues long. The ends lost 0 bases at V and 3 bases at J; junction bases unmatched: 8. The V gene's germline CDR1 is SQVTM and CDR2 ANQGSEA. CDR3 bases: TGCAGCGTTGAAGAGTTAGGGGACAGAGGCTACGAGCAGTACTTC. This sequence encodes CSVEELGDRGYEQYF.

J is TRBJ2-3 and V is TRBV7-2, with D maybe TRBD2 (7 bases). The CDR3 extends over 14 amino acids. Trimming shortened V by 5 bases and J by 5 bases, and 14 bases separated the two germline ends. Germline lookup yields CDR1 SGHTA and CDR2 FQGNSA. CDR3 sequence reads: CASSRGGPGDTQYF. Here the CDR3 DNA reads TGTGCCAGCAGCCGCGGGGGCCCGGGAGATACGCAGTATTTT.

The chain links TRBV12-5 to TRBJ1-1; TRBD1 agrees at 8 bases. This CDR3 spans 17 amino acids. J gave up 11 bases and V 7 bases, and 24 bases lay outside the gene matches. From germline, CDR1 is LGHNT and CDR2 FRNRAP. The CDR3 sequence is CASVWGAGGVGSTRAFF. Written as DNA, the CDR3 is TGTGCTAGTGTCTGGGGCGCAGGGGGCGTAGGGTCAACAAGGGCTTTCTTT. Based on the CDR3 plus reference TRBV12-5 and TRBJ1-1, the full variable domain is DARVTQTPRHKVTEMGQEVTMRCQPILGHNTVFWYRQTMMQGLELLAYFRNRAPLDDSGMPKDRFSAEMPDATLATLKIQPSEPRDSAVYFCASVWGAGGVGSTRAFFGQGTRLTVV.

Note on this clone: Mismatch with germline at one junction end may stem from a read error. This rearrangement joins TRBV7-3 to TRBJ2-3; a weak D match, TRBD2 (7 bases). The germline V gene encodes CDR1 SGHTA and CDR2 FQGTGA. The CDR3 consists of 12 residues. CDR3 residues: CASSLLGGAMDF. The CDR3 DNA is TGTGCCAGCAGCCTCCTAGGGGGGGCCATGGATTTT. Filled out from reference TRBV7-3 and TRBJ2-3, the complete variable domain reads GAGVSQTPSNKVTEKGKYVELRCDPISGHTALYWYRQSLGQGPEFLIYFQGTGAADDSGLPNDRFFAVRPEGSVSTLKIQRTERGDSAVYLCASSLLGGAMDFGPGTRLTVL.

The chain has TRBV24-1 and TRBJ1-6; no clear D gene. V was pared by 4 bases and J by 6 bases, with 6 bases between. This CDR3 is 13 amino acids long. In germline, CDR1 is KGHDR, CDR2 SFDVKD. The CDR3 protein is CATSEASNSPLHF. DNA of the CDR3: TGTGCCACCAGTGAGGCCAGTAATTCACCCCTCCACTTT.

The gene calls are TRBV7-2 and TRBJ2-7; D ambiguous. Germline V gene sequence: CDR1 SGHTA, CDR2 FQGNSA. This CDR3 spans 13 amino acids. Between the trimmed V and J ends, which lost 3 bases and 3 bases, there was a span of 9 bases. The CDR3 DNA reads TGTGCCAGCAGCTTCGCGGCCCTCTACGAGCAGTACTTC. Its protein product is CASSFAALYEQYF.

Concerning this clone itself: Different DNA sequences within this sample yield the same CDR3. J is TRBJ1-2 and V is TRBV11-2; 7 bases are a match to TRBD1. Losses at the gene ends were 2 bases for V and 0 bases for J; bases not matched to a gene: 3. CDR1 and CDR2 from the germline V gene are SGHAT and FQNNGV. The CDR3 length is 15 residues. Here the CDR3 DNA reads TGTGCCAGCAGCTTATCGAGGGGGCCTAACTATGGCTACACCTTC. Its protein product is CASSLSRGPNYGYTF.

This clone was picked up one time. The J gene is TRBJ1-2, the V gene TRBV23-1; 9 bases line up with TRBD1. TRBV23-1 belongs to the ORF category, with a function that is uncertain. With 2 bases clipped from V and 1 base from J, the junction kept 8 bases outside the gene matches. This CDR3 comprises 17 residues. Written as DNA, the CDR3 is TGCGCCAGCAGTCAAAGGGGACAGGGCAAAGTTAACTATGGCTACACCTTC. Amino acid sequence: CASSQRGQGKVNYGYTF.

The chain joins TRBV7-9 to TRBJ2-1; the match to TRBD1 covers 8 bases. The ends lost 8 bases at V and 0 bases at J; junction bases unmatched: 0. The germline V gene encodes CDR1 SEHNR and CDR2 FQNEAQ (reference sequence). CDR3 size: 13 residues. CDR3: CASGQGSYNEQFF. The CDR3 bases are TGTGCCAGCGGACAGGGCTCCTACAATGAGCAGTTCTTC.

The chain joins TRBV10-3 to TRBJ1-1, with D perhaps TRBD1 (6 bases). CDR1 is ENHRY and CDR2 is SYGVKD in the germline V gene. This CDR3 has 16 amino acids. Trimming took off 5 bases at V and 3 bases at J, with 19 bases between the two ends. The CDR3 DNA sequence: TGTGCCATCAGTAGGAACAGGGACGGAACTGACACTGAAGCTTTCTTT. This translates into CAISRNRDGTDTEAFF.

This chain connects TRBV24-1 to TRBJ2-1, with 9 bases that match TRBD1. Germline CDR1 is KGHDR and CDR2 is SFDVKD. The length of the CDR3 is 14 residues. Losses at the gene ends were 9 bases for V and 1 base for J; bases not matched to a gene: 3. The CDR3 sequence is CATGGQGSYNEQFF. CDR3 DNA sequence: TGTGCCACCGGGGGACAGGGATCCTACAATGAGCAGTTCTTC.

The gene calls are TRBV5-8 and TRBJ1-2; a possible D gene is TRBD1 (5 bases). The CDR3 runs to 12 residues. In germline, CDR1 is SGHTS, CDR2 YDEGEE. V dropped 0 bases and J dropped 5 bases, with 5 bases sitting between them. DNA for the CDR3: TGTGCCAGCAGCTTGGCAGGGTATGGCTACACCTTC. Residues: CASSLAGYGYTF.

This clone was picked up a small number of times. The CDR3 protein is CASSIDQWRETQYF. The DNA of the CDR3 is TGTGCCAGTAGTATAGATCAATGGCGGGAGACCCAGTACTTC. The V gene is TRBV19, the J gene TRBJ2-5; no clear D. CDR3 size: 14 residues. In germline, CDR1 is LNHDA, CDR2 SQIVND (reference sequence). V dropped 0 bases and J dropped 5 bases, with 10 bases sitting between them.

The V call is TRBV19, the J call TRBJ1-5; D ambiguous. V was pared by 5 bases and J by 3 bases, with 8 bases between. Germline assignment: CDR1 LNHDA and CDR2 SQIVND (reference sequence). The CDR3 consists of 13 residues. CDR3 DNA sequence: TGTGCCAGTAGTCTGGACTCCAATCAGCCCCAGCATTTT. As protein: CASSLDSNQPQHF. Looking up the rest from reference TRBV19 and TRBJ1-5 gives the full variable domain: DGGITQSPKYLFRKEGQNVTLSCEQNLNHDAMYWYRQDPGQGLRLIYYSQIVNDFQKGDIAEGYSVSREKKESFPLTVTSAQKNPTAFYLCASSLDSNQPQHFGDGTRLSIL.